This T cell receptor beta chain is drawn from a study of regulatory T cells in long-lasting Graves disease. Libraries of TCR beta came from iRepertoire HTBI primers plus Arm-PCR of CDR3 regions. In TCRdb, the multiplex PCR reads were re-called with MiXCR into one record per CDR3 protein. The repertoire holds under 300,000 distinct CDR3 sequences, with 20% to 25% as singletons. This clonotype was seen ten or more times. Its cognate antigen is unknown. Specified time point: newly diagnosed GD, antithyroid drugs for less than 3 months. The authors made the TCR library using RNA they extracted from PBMCs. The patient group derived from an endocrinology department in Xi'an, China. Overall study findings and caveats: Rather than thyroid tissue, only peripheral blood underwent study. Reduced TCR diversity was observed in persistent Graves' patients versus newly diagnosed patients.

The CDR3 extends over 14 amino acids. With 6 bases clipped from V and 6 bases from J, the junction kept 10 bases outside the gene matches. This sequence originates from a female donor with Graves disease. The J gene is TRBJ1-2, the V gene TRBV12-3 or TRBV12-4, with 7 bases identical to TRBD1. This specimen was peripheral blood mononuclear cells (PBMCs), taken at new diagnosis, from a patient treated with antithyroid drugs. The CDR3 region is CASRHDRDRHGYTF. DNA for the CDR3: TGTGCCAGCAGGCACGACAGGGATAGACATGGCTACACCTTC.